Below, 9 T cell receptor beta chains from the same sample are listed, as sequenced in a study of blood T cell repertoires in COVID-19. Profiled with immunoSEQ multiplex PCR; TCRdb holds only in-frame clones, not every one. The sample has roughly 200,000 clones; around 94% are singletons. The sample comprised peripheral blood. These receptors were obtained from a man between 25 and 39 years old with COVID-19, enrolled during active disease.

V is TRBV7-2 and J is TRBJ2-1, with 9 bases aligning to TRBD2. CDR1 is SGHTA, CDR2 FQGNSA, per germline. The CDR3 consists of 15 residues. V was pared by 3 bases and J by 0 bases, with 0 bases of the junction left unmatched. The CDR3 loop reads CASSFSGGSYNEQFF. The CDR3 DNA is TGTGCCAGCAGCTTTAGCGGGGGCTCCTACAATGAGCAGTTCTTC.

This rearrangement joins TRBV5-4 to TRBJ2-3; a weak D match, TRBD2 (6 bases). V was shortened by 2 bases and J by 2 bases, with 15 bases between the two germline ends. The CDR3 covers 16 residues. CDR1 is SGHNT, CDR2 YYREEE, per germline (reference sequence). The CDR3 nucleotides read TGTGCCAGCAGCTTAGGAGGGGCCCTCTACACAGATACGCAGTATTTT. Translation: CASSLGGALYTDTQYF.

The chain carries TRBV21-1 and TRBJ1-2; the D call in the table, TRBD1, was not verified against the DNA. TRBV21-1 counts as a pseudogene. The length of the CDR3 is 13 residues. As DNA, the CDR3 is TGTGCCAGCAGCAACCGTCGACAGTATGGCTACACCTTC. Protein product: CASSNRRQYGYTF.

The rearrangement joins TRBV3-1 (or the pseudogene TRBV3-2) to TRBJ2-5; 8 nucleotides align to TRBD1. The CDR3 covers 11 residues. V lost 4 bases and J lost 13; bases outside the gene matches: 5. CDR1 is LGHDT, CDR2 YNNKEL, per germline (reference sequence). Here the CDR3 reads CASSRDRLLYF. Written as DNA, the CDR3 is TGTGCCAGCAGCCGGGACAGGCTCCTGTACTTC.

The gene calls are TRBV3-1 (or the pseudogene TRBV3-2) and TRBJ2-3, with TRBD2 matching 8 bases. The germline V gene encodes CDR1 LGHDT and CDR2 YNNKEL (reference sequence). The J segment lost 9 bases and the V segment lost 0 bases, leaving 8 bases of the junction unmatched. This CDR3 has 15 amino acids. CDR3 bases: TGTGCCAGCAGCCAAGATGGCGCGGGGGGCCCCACGCAGTATTTT. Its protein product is CASSQDGAGGPTQYF.

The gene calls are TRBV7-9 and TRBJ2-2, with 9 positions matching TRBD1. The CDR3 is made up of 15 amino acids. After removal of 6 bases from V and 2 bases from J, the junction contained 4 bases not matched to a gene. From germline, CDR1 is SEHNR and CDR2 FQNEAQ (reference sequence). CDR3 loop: CASSPQGANTGELFF. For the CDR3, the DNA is TGTGCCAGCAGTCCACAGGGGGCAAACACCGGGGAGCTGTTTTTT.

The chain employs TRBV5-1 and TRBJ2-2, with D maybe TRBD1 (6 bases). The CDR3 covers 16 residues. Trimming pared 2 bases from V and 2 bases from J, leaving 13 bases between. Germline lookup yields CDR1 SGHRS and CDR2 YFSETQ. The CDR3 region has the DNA TGCGCCAGCAGCTTCAGTTCTGGGGGCAACACCGGGGAGCTGTTTTTT. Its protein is CASSFSSGGNTGELFF.

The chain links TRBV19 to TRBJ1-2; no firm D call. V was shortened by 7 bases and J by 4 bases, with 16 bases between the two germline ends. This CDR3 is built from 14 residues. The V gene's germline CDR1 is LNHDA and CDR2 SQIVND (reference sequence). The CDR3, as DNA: TGTGCCAGTAATAACCCAGACTTTCGCTATGGCTACACCTTC. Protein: CASNNPDFRYGYTF.

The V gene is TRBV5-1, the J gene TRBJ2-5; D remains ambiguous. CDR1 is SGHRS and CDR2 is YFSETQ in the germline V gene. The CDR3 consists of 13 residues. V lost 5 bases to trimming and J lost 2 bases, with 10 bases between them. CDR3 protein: CASRVLEQETQYF. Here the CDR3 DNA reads TGCGCCAGCAGGGTGCTAGAGCAAGAGACCCAGTACTTC.